This TCR beta chain was sequenced in a study of shared clonotypes between healthy human individuals. This CDR3 is 17 amino acids long. Trimming cost V 5 bases and J 2 bases, with 20 bases left between them. CDR1 and CDR2 from the germline V gene are MNHNS and SASEGT. The study separated CD4+ cells into CD45RA+ naive and CD45RA-negative memory subsets. Clones were sequenced by immunoSEQ multiplex PCR, and TCRdb holds only the in-frame ones, with some missing. The data contain roughly 2.2 million clones, 85% to 95% of them singletons. Sequencing was performed on naive CD4+ T cells from PBMCs. Regarding subset: CD45RA+ positively selected. This receptor was identified in a man aged 18 to 35 in good health. Some clones in this sample may be carry-over from other donors' samples. The genes are TRBV6-1 and TRBJ2-3; the D call may be TRBD1 or TRBD2 (5 bases each). The CDR3 DNA sequence: TGTGCCAGCAGTAAAGGGACGTCGACTTTAATCACAGATACGCAGTATTTT. Amino acids: CASSKGTSTLITDTQYF.